A single sample gave rise to the 20 T cell receptor beta chains below, sequenced in a study of shared clonotypes between healthy human individuals. Method: immunoSEQ multiplex PCR; TCRdb's copy keeps in-frame clones and lacks some. The data contain a few million clones, about 92% of them seen just once; the ten biggest clones take up 0.35% to 0.45%. Specimen: naive CD4+ T cells from PBMCs. The subset is: CD45RA+ positively selected. These receptors were obtained from a man aged 18 to 35 in good health. Some clones in this sample may be carry-over from other donors' samples.

This chain uses TRBV10-3 with TRBJ1-2, with 7 bases that match TRBD1. Germline V gene sequence: CDR1 ENHRY, CDR2 SYGVKD. Trimming cost V 0 bases and J 6 bases; bases outside gene matches: 4. The CDR3 covers 14 residues. The CDR3 DNA sequence: TGTGCCATCAGTGAGTCGATTGACAGGGATGGCTACACCTTC. The encoded protein is CAISESIDRDGYTF.

V is TRBV15 and J is TRBJ1-1; maybe TRBD1 (6 bases). Germline-derived CDR1 and CDR2 are LNHNV and YYDKDF (reference sequence). This CDR3 is 14 amino acids long. Trimming shortened V by 5 bases and J by 6 bases, and 16 bases separated the two germline ends. CDR3 residues: CATSVTPGDSEAFF. For the CDR3, the DNA is TGTGCCACCAGCGTCACTCCAGGGGATTCTGAAGCTTTCTTT.

The chain uses TRBV5-4 and TRBJ2-1, with TRBD1 matching over 8 bases. V lost 5 bases to trimming and J lost 4 bases; unmatched junction nucleotides: 11. Looked up from germline, CDR1 is SGHNT and CDR2 is YYREEE (reference sequence). The CDR3 covers 16 residues. CDR3 bases: TGTGCCAGCAGTACCGGCCCAGGGGGCGGGTACAATGAGCAGTTCTTC. Translating gives CASSTGPGGGYNEQFF. Full variable domain (rest looked up from reference TRBV5-4 and TRBJ2-1): ETGVTQSPTHLIKTRGQQVTLRCSSQSGHNTVSWYQQALGQGPQFIFQYYREEENGRGNFPPRFSGLQFPNYSSELNVNALELDDSALYLCASSTGPGGGYNEQFFGPGTRLTVL.

The V call is TRBV5-1, the J call TRBJ2-4; 9 bases fit TRBD2. Germline CDR1 reads SGHRS; CDR2 reads YFSETQ. This CDR3 is 15 amino acids long. V shed 4 bases and J 8 bases; nucleotides not matched to a gene: 10. CDR3: CASSVLAGAGDIQYF. The CDR3 DNA reads TGCGCCAGCAGCGTTTTAGCGGGGGCCGGGGACATTCAGTACTTC. Combining the CDR3 with reference TRBV5-1 and TRBJ2-4 gives the whole variable domain KAGVTQTPRYLIKTRGQQVTLSCSPISGHRSVSWYQQTPGQGLQFLFEYFSETQRNKGNFPGRFSGRQFSNSRSEMNVSTLELGDSALYLCASSVLAGAGDIQYFGAGTRLSVL.

The chain links TRBV18 to TRBJ1-3; tentatively, D is TRBD1 (5 bases). Looked up from germline, CDR1 is KGHSH and CDR2 is LQKENI. V was pared by 2 bases and J by 1 base, with 6 bases between. There are 14 residues in the CDR3. The CDR3 nucleotides read TGTGCCAGCTCACCAACAGGTTCTGGAAACACCATATATTTT. Encoded protein: CASSPTGSGNTIYF.

The chain links TRBV4-3 to TRBJ1-1; tentatively, D is TRBD1 (6 bases). Trimming took off 1 base at V and 5 bases at J, with 20 bases between the two ends. CDR1 and CDR2 (germline): LGHNA, YSLEER. The CDR3 has 17 amino acids. In DNA form, the CDR3 reads TGCGCCAGCAGCCAAGGACTCACCAGGGGAGGGGGAACTGAAGCTTTCTTT. It is translated as CASSQGLTRGGGTEAFF.

The chain is built from TRBV7-2 and TRBJ2-5; perhaps TRBD1 as D (5 bases). The CDR3 is made up of 15 amino acids. V lost 4 bases, J lost 4 bases, and 16 bases lay in between. Germline V gene data show CDR1 as SGHTA and CDR2 as FQGNSA. The CDR3 DNA is TGTGCCAGCAGCTCCCCCAAGGGCAGGGTAGAGACCCAGTACTTC. It translates to CASSSPKGRVETQYF.

The rearrangement links TRBV5-1 to TRBJ2-3; a weak D match, TRBD2 (6 bases). There are 13 residues in the CDR3. CDR1 is SGHRS, CDR2 YFSETQ, per germline. Trimming removed 6 bases at V and 6 bases at J, with 14 bases between. This CDR3 reads CASTYTRGDTQYF. In DNA, the CDR3 is TGCGCCAGCACCTACACCCGGGGGGATACGCAGTATTTT.

The CDR3 coding sequence is TGTGCCACCAGCAGAGCCCATGGGGCGGGCCAAGAGACCCAGTACTTC. It encodes CATSRAHGAGQETQYF. J is TRBJ2-5 and V is TRBV15; either TRBD1 or TRBD2 may fit D (5 bases each). The CDR3 runs 16 residues. Trimming shortened V by 1 base and J by 1 base, and 13 bases separated the two germline ends. Germline-derived CDR1 and CDR2 are LNHNV and YYDKDF (reference sequence). The full variable domain, rest sourced from reference TRBV15 and TRBJ2-5, is DAMVIQNPRYQVTQFGKPVTLSCSQTLNHNVMYWYQQKSSQAPKLLFHYYDKDFNNEADTPDNFQSRRPNTSFCFLDIRSPGLGDTAMYLCATSRAHGAGQETQYFGPGTRLLVL.

CDR3 sequence reads: CASSRTRGEPYEQYF. The CDR3 DNA is TGTGCCAGCTCACGGACTCGGGGAGAGCCTTACGAGCAGTACTTC. The chain carries TRBV18 and TRBJ2-7; D is possibly TRBD2 (5 bases). CDR3 size: 15 residues. V lost 4 bases and J 4 bases, leaving 17 bases between the germline ends. Germline-derived CDR1 and CDR2 are KGHSH and LQKENI.

The rearrangement joins TRBV30 to TRBJ2-3, with D tentatively TRBD2 (5 bases). The CDR3 sequence is 13 residues long. From germline, CDR1 is GTSNPN and CDR2 SVGIG (reference sequence). The V end was cut by 4 bases, the J end by 0 bases, with 8 bases between. In DNA form, the CDR3 reads TGTGCCTGGAAGCGGCTAAGCACAGATACGCAGTATTTT. This encodes CAWKRLSTDTQYF.

The chain uses TRBV27 and TRBJ2-7; TRBD2 agrees at 7 bases. This CDR3 has 15 residues. The germline CDR1 and CDR2 sequences are MNHEY and SMNVEV (reference sequence). The junction had 9 bases not matched to a gene; V was cut back by 6 bases and J by 1 base. The CDR3 protein is CASSPREALSYEQYF. CDR3 DNA sequence: TGTGCCAGCAGCCCACGGGAGGCCCTTTCCTACGAGCAGTACTTC.

The chain employs TRBV28 and TRBJ1-4; D not certain. Trimming cost V 7 bases and J 5 bases, with 14 bases left between them. Per the germline V gene, CDR1 is MDHEN and CDR2 is SYDVKM. The CDR3 has 14 residues. The CDR3 DNA follows: TGTGCCAGCATCAAGGCGATTGCAAATGAAAAACTGTTTTTT. Translated: CASIKAIANEKLFF.

The V and J genes are TRBV4-1 and TRBJ1-2, with D uncertain. In germline, CDR1 is MGHRA, CDR2 YSYEKL. The length of the CDR3 is 14 residues. Deletions cut 1 base from V and 8 bases from J, with 14 bases between. For the CDR3, the DNA is TGCGCCAGCAGCCAAGGTTATGAATCTGGGGGCTACACCTTC. The encoded protein is CASSQGYESGGYTF.

The V call is TRBV5-1, the J call TRBJ1-2; D uncertain. Per the germline V gene, CDR1 is SGHRS and CDR2 is YFSETQ. V gave up 1 base and J gave up 0 bases, with 10 bases separating them. The CDR3 totals 15 residues. CDR3 residues: CASSLIAGTNYGYTF. As DNA, the CDR3 is TGCGCCAGCAGCTTGATAGCCGGTACTAACTATGGCTACACCTTC. Together with reference TRBV5-1 and TRBJ1-2, the CDR3 gives the full variable domain: KAGVTQTPRYLIKTRGQQVTLSCSPISGHRSVSWYQQTPGQGLQFLFEYFSETQRNKGNFPGRFSGRQFSNSRSEMNVSTLELGDSALYLCASSLIAGTNYGYTFGSGTRLTVV.

The rearrangement joins TRBV12-2 to TRBJ2-7; the D call TRBD1 from the table was never checked on the DNA. TRBV12-2 has pseudogene status. This CDR3 spans 18 amino acids. In DNA, the CDR3 is TGTGCAAGTCGCTTAGCTCCTCCTCGCACAGGGGTTGTAAACGAGCAGTACTTC. Translating it yields CASRLAPPRTGVVNEQYF.

About this clone: Other DNA sequences from this sample encode an identical CDR3 as well. J is TRBJ1-5 and V is TRBV19, with D possibly matching TRBD1 (6 bases). Germline-derived CDR1 and CDR2 are LNHDA and SQIVND (reference sequence). This CDR3 is 15 amino acids long. V gave up 3 bases and J gave up 0 bases, with 9 bases separating them. The CDR3 protein is CASSIPGDSNQPQHF. The CDR3 bases are TGTGCCAGTAGTATTCCAGGGGATAGCAATCAGCCCCAGCATTTT.

This clone came up once. The V and J genes are TRBV25-1 and TRBJ2-3; 8 bases are a match to TRBD1. The germline V gene has CDR1 MGHDK and CDR2 SYGVNS. The V segment lost 6 bases and the J segment 2 bases; nucleotides outside the gene matches: 4. CDR3 size: 14 residues. The CDR3 DNA follows: TGTGCCAGCAGGGAGACAGGGGCCACAGATACGCAGTATTTT. Encoded protein: CASRETGATDTQYF.

The chain employs TRBV6-1 and TRBJ2-3; the match to TRBD2 covers 7 bases. Germline CDR1 reads MNHNS; CDR2 reads SASEGT. V shed 10 bases and J 4 bases; nucleotides not matched to a gene: 11. CDR3 length: 14 residues. Here the CDR3 DNA reads TGTGCCATAACGACTAGCTACCTGTCAGATACGCAGTATTTT. The encoded protein is CAITTSYLSDTQYF.

This chain links TRBV2 with TRBJ1-1, with D perhaps TRBD1 (5 bases). From germline, CDR1 is SNHLY and CDR2 FYNNEI. There are 13 residues in the CDR3. Trimming cost V 7 bases and J 8 bases, with 17 bases left between them. This chain's CDR3 is CASKLAGQAEAFF. The DNA of the CDR3 is TGTGCCAGCAAATTAGCCGGACAAGCAGAAGCTTTCTTT.